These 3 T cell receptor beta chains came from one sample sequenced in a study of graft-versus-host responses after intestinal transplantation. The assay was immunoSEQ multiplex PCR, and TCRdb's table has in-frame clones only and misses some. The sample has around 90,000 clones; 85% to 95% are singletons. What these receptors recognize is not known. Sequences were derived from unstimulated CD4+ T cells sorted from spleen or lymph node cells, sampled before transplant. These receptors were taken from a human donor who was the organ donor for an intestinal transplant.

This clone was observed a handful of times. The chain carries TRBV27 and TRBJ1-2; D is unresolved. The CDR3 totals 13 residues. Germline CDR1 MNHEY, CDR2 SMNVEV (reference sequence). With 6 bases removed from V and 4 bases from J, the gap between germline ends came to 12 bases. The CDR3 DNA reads TGTGCCAGCAGAGGGCAAAGCCTCTATGGCTACACCTTC. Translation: CASRGQSLYGYTF.

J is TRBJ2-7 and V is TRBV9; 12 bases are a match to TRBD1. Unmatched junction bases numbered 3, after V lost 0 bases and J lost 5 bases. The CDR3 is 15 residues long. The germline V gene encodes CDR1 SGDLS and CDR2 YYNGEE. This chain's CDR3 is CASSVGGTGGNEQYF. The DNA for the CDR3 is TGTGCCAGCAGCGTAGGTGGGACAGGGGGCAACGAGCAGTACTTC.

DNA of the CDR3: TGTGCCAGAAGCTTTGGGGCAGGTAAAAAGACCAGGGGCCCCTCCTACGAGCAGTACTTC. This gives the protein CARSFGAGKKTRGPSYEQYF. The J gene is TRBJ2-7, the V gene TRBV5-3; D is possibly TRBD1 (6 bases). TRBV5-3 is filed as an ORF, its function uncertain. The CDR3 totals 20 residues. Trimming removed 2 bases from V and 0 bases from J, with 27 bases in between.